This TCR beta chain was retrieved from a study of siplizumab effects on memory and regulatory T cells. The germline V and J ends were trimmed by 0 bases and 0 bases, with 6 bases remaining between them. The CDR3 is made up of 15 amino acids. Germline assignment: CDR1 MRHNA and CDR2 SNTAGT. Clones were read by immunoSEQ multiplex PCR, and TCRdb kept only the in-frame ones, dropping some. The profile shows 70,000 to 90,000 clones, approximately 93% of them singletons. Only a few counts were recorded for this clone. Other DNA sequences of this sample code for an identical CDR3. The receptor comes from a human donor in good health. Input material: CD8+ T cells sorted from blood. The rearrangement joins TRBV6-4 to TRBJ2-1; D not certain. Here the CDR3 DNA reads TGTGCCAGCAGTGACTCTTCGGGCTCCTACAATGAGCAGTTCTTC. This translates into CASSDSSGSYNEQFF.